This TCR beta chain was retrieved from a study of blood T cells in healthy people across ages. Primers used in a second PCR of roughly 6 to 11 cycles were a sample-barcoded 5' primer and a J-beta primer mix. From the 5' RACE reads, TCRdb called clonotypes with MiXCR, one entry per CDR3 protein. The sample consists of more than 800,000 distinct CDR3 sequences, roughly 26% of them appearing once. Whole-study findings and limits: Relative to aged donors, long-lived donors carried more naive CD4+ cells and displayed higher diversity. Getting older went along with TCR beta diversity per million T cells dropping roughly linearly. A strong correlation was found between TCR beta diversity and the percentage of naive T cells.

Concerning this clonotype itself: As yet, its antigen is unknown.

Trimming cost V 1 base and J 5 bases, with 14 bases left between them. CDR3 length equals 15 residues. Sequencing input: blood. The sequence was obtained from a woman older than 75 in good health. The chain recombines TRBV12-3 or TRBV12-4 with TRBJ1-1; D might be TRBD1 (5 bases). This CDR3 is CASSLDQGDGTEAFF. CDR3 DNA: TGTGCCAGCAGTTTAGATCAGGGAGACGGGACTGAAGCTTTCTTT.